This T cell receptor (beta chain) was observed in a study of T cell changes during pregnancy in multiple sclerosis (dated by TCRdb to 2018 to 2020). Regarding the complete study: The study examined how the T cell repertoire changed over the course of pregnancy in women with multiple sclerosis.

Preparation of the library involved the immunoSEQ multiplex PCR assay. TCRdb's version of the immuneACCESS table is confined to in-frame rearrangements and falls short of the full clone set. An unresolved V gene accounts for under half of the shortfall where checked; the remainder is of unknown origin. The sample table shows around 68,000 clones, and 75% to 95% are seen once. Of the sample, more than 1.4% falls within the top ten clones. This clone was seen just once. Its antigen has not been determined. Per-base qualities were not stored, and no clone one base away is much larger. V sheds 0 bases and J sheds 1 base, leaving 5 bases between their ends. According to the germline V gene, CDR1 reads MRHNA and CDR2 reads SNTAGT. The CDR3 sequence holds 14 residues, the cysteine and phenylalanine included. Only the CDR3 portion is preserved as DNA: 42 bases, with reading frame beginning at the first base.

Sequencing was performed on peripheral blood, taken in the third trimester of pregnancy. The sequence links TRBV6-4 to TRBJ2-3, with no reliable assignment of the D segment. The receptor was isolated from a female donor with multiple sclerosis, enrolled in a pregnancy study. In nucleotide form, the sequence is TGTGCCAGCAGTGACTCCATTGGCACAGATACGCAGTATTTT. This yields the protein CASSDSIGTDTQYF.